The TCR beta chain described here comes from a study of T-cell memory formation after mild COVID-19. Whole-study context: TCR clusters were mostly confined to one donor each. Points from the study as a whole: Mainly in CM and EM were contracting CD4+ clones; CD8+ were in EMRA. Among clones contracting day 15 to 85, CD4/CD8 was balanced, whereas later expanders leaned CD4+. Researchers found some responding clones in pre-infection memory, a sign that cross-reactive memory joined.

V was pared by 0 bases and J by 5 bases, with 9 bases between. Germline CDR1 is KGHDR and CDR2 is SFDVKD. CDR3 length equals 14 residues. Regarding this clonotype: Its antigen is undetermined.

TCRdb used MiXCR to reprocess the 5' RACE reads, holding one entry per CDR3 protein. The sample lists 150,000 or so distinct CDR3 sequences; 13% to 15% were seen once. The V and J genes are TRBV24-1 and TRBJ2-5; D remains unclear. The TCR sequence derives from an adult woman who had mild COVID-19 (a few samples of this study predate the infection). Cell type and time point are not known. Sequenced material: PBMCs or a T cell subset sorted from them (not recorded which). The CDR3 loop is CATSDLLEGETQYF. CDR3 DNA sequence: TGTGCCACCAGTGATTTGTTGGAAGGGGAGACCCAGTACTTC.